The 2 T cell receptor beta chains below all came from one sample that was sequenced in a study of cytotoxic CD8 clonotypes in ibrutinib-treated CLL. Repertoires were generated with immunoSEQ multiplex PCR, while TCRdb's copy carries only in-frame clones and drops some. The sample carries 150,000 or so clones, roughly 76% recorded once. Sequences were derived from PBMCs, sampled after 24 months of ibrutinib treatment. These receptors all stem from a human donor with chronic lymphocytic leukemia.

V and J are TRBV7-2 and TRBJ2-7; 11 bases fit TRBD2. In germline, CDR1 is SGHTA, CDR2 FQGNSA. V was clipped by 1 base and J by 4 bases; unmatched bases: 3. The CDR3 loop spans 15 amino acids. CDR3 DNA: TGTGCCAGCAGCTTAGGCGCTAGCGGGGGGTACGAGCAGTACTTC. Translated: CASSLGASGGYEQYF.

This clone occurred a few times. The chain is built from TRBV11-3 and TRBJ2-1; 13 nucleotides line up with TRBD2. This CDR3 comprises 16 residues. The trim removed 5 bases at V and 8 bases at J, leaving 9 bases unmatched. Germline V lookup: CDR1 SGHNT, CDR2 YENEEA. The chain's CDR3 is CASSARLAGGQDEQFF. The CDR3 DNA is TGTGCCAGCAGCGCCAGACTAGCGGGGGGCCAAGATGAGCAGTTCTTC.